A single T cell receptor beta chain is shown here with its context. Patients at the Seattle site were enrolled during active infection and followed longitudinally. This CDR3 has 14 residues. V gave up 4 bases and J gave up 5 bases, with 14 bases separating them. From germline, CDR1 is MDHEN and CDR2 SYDVKM. The data were taken from a study of blood T cell repertoires in COVID-19. The wider study: The samples span acute and convalescent COVID-19 from the United States, Italy and Spain. PBMCs, B-cell-depleted T cells, or T cells were the source of the cDNA or gDNA that made up the material.

Authors' processing steps: Estimation of nucleated cell counts was performed using reference gene primer amplification. Libraries were prepared by immunoSEQ multiplex PCR; TCRdb keeps only in-frame clonotypes and omits some of them. Clone size and V and J calls were adopted from that table, with D and trimming inferred from the DNA. The sample has 300,000 to 350,000 clones; about nine tenths are singletons. The chain joins TRBV28 to TRBJ2-5; TRBD2 is a possible D gene (6 bases). Sequencing input: peripheral blood. This receptor was identified in a man in his thirties or forties with COVID-19, enrolled during active disease. CDR3 bases: TGTGCCAGCAGTTCGGGACTGGGTCGGGAGACCCAGTACTTC. It encodes CASSSGLGRETQYF.